The 30 T cell receptor beta chains given below trace back to one sample, sequenced in a study of blood T cell repertoires in COVID-19. The repertoire was sequenced with immunoSEQ multiplex PCR; TCRdb's copy has only in-frame clones and lacks some. The sample includes just over 300,000 clones, around 89% of them seen just once. The sample taken for sequencing was PBMCs or T cells enriched from blood (not recorded which). These receptors all stem from a woman aged 40 to 49 who had recovered from COVID-19.

V and J are TRBV19 and TRBJ1-2; TRBD1 matches 8 bases. This CDR3 contains 13 residues. V lost 1 base and J lost 7; bases outside the gene matches: 2. CDR1 is LNHDA and CDR2 is SQIVND in the germline V gene (reference sequence). The CDR3 DNA reads TGTGCCAGTAGTATAGTCGGGACAGGTGGCTACACCTTC. It yields the protein CASSIVGTGGYTF.

The chain joins TRBV4-3 to TRBJ2-1, with 8 nucleotides matching TRBD2. CDR1 is LGHNA, CDR2 YSLEER, per germline. This CDR3 spans 15 amino acids. V shed 0 bases, J shed 9 bases, and the junction held 7 bases outside the gene matches. The CDR3 is CASSQEGSGSREQFF. Written as DNA, the CDR3 is TGCGCCAGCAGCCAAGAAGGAAGCGGGAGTCGTGAGCAGTTCTTC.

This chain uses TRBV29-1 with TRBJ1-1; the D is unclear. The CDR3 spans 11 residues. V gave up 6 bases and J gave up 6 bases, with 11 bases separating them. Germline assignment: CDR1 SQVTM and CDR2 ANQGSEA. DNA for the CDR3: TGCAGCGTCCGCCAGATCGCTGAAGCTTTCTTT. Translation gives CSVRQIAEAFF.

This clone was counted between two and nine times. It may be a read error: a sequence one base away is much more abundant. The chain couples TRBV7-6 to TRBJ2-2; D gene uncertain. Trimming cost V 5 bases and J 1 base, with 5 bases left between them. CDR1 and CDR2 from the germline V gene are SGHVS and FNYEAQ. CDR3 length equals 13 residues. CDR3 DNA sequence: TGTGCCAGCAGCGCCGGGAACACCGGGGAGCTGTTTTTT. Its translation: CASSAGNTGELFF.

The chain carries TRBV4-1 and TRBJ2-7, with 7 positions matching TRBD1. The germline CDR1 and CDR2 sequences are MGHRA and YSYEKL. After removal of 3 bases from V and 1 base from J, the junction contained 18 bases not matched to a gene. There are 19 residues in the CDR3. The CDR3 DNA sequence: TGCGCCAGCAGCCAGTTACAGGGGTTGCCCGGGGCCGCATCCTACGAGCAGTACTTC. This codes for CASSQLQGLPGAASYEQYF.

This clone was picked up one time. The chain links TRBV10-3 to TRBJ2-7, with 9 positions matching TRBD2. The length of the CDR3 is 14 residues. CDR1 ENHRY and CDR2 SYGVKD come from the germline V gene. Unmatched junction bases numbered 7, after V lost 6 bases and J lost 4 bases. CDR3 DNA sequence: TGTGCCATCAGCCCTAGCGGGGAAATATACGAGCAGTACTTC. Amino acid sequence: CAISPSGEIYEQYF.

V gene TRBV7-9 combines with J gene TRBJ2-7, with 11 bases lining up with TRBD2. The CDR3 consists of 16 residues. V trimming: 1 base; J trimming: 3 bases; junction bases outside the gene matches: 5. Germline V gives CDR1 SEHNR, CDR2 FQNEAQ (reference sequence). The CDR3 is CASSLGLTSGDYEQYF. Here the CDR3 DNA reads TGTGCCAGCAGCTTAGGATTGACTAGCGGGGACTACGAGCAGTACTTC.

The V and J genes are TRBV5-1 and TRBJ1-1, with D perhaps TRBD1 (6 bases). V gave up 4 bases and J gave up 3 bases, with 10 bases separating them. The CDR3 sequence is 13 residues long. Germline-derived CDR1 and CDR2 are SGHRS and YFSETQ. The CDR3 DNA reads as TGCGCCAGCAGCAAAACAGGGTACACTGAAGCTTTCTTT. Its protein is CASSKTGYTEAFF.

Written as DNA, the CDR3 is TGTGCCAGCAGCCCCGGGACTAGCGGGAGTGATGAGCAGTTCTTC. Amino acid sequence: CASSPGTSGSDEQFF. The chain joins TRBV5-8 to TRBJ2-1, with TRBD2 matching 14 bases. Losses at the gene ends were 4 bases for V and 8 bases for J; bases not matched to a gene: 5. The CDR3 length is 15 residues. Germline-derived CDR1 and CDR2 are SGHTS and YDEGEE.

The gene calls are TRBV9 and TRBJ1-3; D remains unclear. Trimming shortened V by 7 bases and J by 2 bases, and 16 bases separated the two germline ends. The CDR3 totals 15 residues. Germline CDR1 reads SGDLS; CDR2 reads YYNGEE. The CDR3 is CASAWAPGTGNTIYF. As DNA, the CDR3 is TGTGCCAGCGCTTGGGCCCCCGGAACTGGAAACACCATATATTTT.

The chain uses TRBV4-1 and TRBJ1-3, with D perhaps matching TRBD1 (6 bases). This CDR3 contains 16 residues. CDR1 is MGHRA and CDR2 is YSYEKL in the germline V gene. Trimming cost V 3 bases and J 0 bases, with 12 bases left between them. The DNA of the CDR3 is TGCGCCAGCAGCCACCCCCGGGACATCTCTGGAAACACCATATATTTT. Amino acid sequence: CASSHPRDISGNTIYF.

The chain employs TRBV20-1 and TRBJ2-1; D might be TRBD1 (7 bases). The V end was cut by 5 bases, the J end by 10 bases, with 12 bases between. Germline V gene sequence: CDR1 DFQATT, CDR2 SNEGSKA (reference sequence). The CDR3 consists of 11 residues. The CDR3, as DNA: TGCAGTGCTCCGACAGGGAGGGAGCAGTTCTTC. Translated, it gives CSAPTGREQFF.

The CDR3 region is CASSLGTGGDTDTQYF. The CDR3 bases are TGTGCCAGCAGCTTAGGGACAGGGGGGGACACAGATACGCAGTATTTT. The rearrangement links TRBV11-2 to TRBJ2-3; 10 positions match TRBD1. The CDR3 extends over 16 amino acids. From germline, CDR1 is SGHAT and CDR2 FQNNGV. After removal of 1 base from V and 2 bases from J, the junction contained 3 bases not matched to a gene.

J is TRBJ2-1 and V is TRBV7-2; D remains unclear. From germline, CDR1 is SGHTA and CDR2 FQGNSA. The CDR3 runs 13 residues. V lost 3 bases and J lost 6, with 9 bases in between. The CDR3 region is CASSFGGLNEQFF. For the CDR3, the DNA is TGTGCCAGCAGCTTCGGTGGGCTCAATGAGCAGTTCTTC.

V gene TRBV29-1 combines with J gene TRBJ1-2, with a weak D call TRBD1 (6 bases). In germline, CDR1 is SQVTM, CDR2 ANQGSEA. V shed 6 bases and J shed 8 bases, with 16 bases lying between them. CDR3 size: 12 residues. The CDR3 region is CSVPTGSWGYTF. The CDR3 nucleotides are TGCAGCGTGCCTACAGGGAGTTGGGGCTACACCTTC.

The rearrangement links TRBV29-1 to TRBJ2-1, with 13 nucleotides matching TRBD2. Trimming cost V 7 bases and J 9 bases; bases outside gene matches: 9. The CDR3 is made up of 14 amino acids. Germline assignment: CDR1 SQVTM and CDR2 ANQGSEA. CDR3 amino acids: CSALTSGGAPEQFF. The CDR3 bases are TGCAGCGCTCTAACTAGCGGGGGGGCCCCTGAGCAGTTCTTC.

This clone showed up just once. The CDR3 reads CASSHRDRVVDTQYF. The CDR3 nucleotides read TGCGCCAGCAGCCACCGGGACAGGGTGGTAGATACGCAGTATTTT. The V and J genes are TRBV4-1 and TRBJ2-3; 9 bases map to TRBD1. V was clipped by 3 bases and J by 5 bases; unmatched bases: 6. CDR1 and CDR2 (germline): MGHRA, YSYEKL. The length of the CDR3 is 15 residues.

This clone was counted ten times or more. The rearrangement uses TRBV7-2 and TRBJ2-1; 11 nucleotides align to TRBD2. The CDR3 loop spans 18 amino acids. CDR1 and CDR2 from the germline V gene are SGHTA and FQGNSA. V was clipped by 5 bases and J by 5 bases; unmatched bases: 14. CDR3 DNA sequence: TGTGCCAGCAGCCCCGTCCGTCTAGCGGGAGGTTCAAACAATGAGCAGTTCTTC. As protein: CASSPVRLAGGSNNEQFF.

This clone appeared a single time. This chain joins TRBV28 and TRBJ2-7; maybe TRBD1 (6 bases). Germline assignment: CDR1 MDHEN and CDR2 SYDVKM. This CDR3 has 13 amino acids. V was trimmed by 2 bases and J by 6 bases, leaving 11 bases between them. The CDR3 here is CASSLSETGEQYF. The CDR3 coding sequence is TGTGCCAGCAGTTTAAGTGAGACAGGCGAGCAGTACTTC.

The J gene is TRBJ2-5, the V gene TRBV15; D is perhaps TRBD1 (6 bases). Per the germline V gene, CDR1 is LNHNV and CDR2 is YYDKDF (reference sequence). Trimming left V 3 bases short and J 5 bases short, with 10 bases between. CDR3 length: 13 amino acids. CDR3 sequence: CATSRGAVETQYF. For the CDR3, the DNA is TGTGCCACCAGCAGGGGGGCGGTGGAGACCCAGTACTTC. The full variable domain, its missing parts supplied by reference TRBV15 and TRBJ2-5, is DAMVIQNPRYQVTQFGKPVTLSCSQTLNHNVMYWYQQKSSQAPKLLFHYYDKDFNNEADTPDNFQSRRPNTSFCFLDIRSPGLGDTAMYLCATSRGAVETQYFGPGTRLLVL.

The rearrangement links TRBV29-1 to TRBJ1-1; maybe TRBD1 (6 bases). Trimming cost V 0 bases and J 4 bases, with 15 bases left between them. The CDR3 covers 15 residues. Germline V CDR1 and CDR2: SQVTM, ANQGSEA. The CDR3 reads CSVEDRGKGVTEAFF. CDR3 sequence (DNA): TGCAGCGTTGAAGATCGGGGAAAGGGGGTCACTGAAGCTTTCTTT.

This clone appeared once. The chain recombines TRBV18 with TRBJ1-2, with 7 bases that match TRBD1. V lost 3 bases to trimming and J lost 4 bases; unmatched junction nucleotides: 5. Germline V gene sequence: CDR1 KGHSH, CDR2 LQKENI. The CDR3 is 14 residues long. This CDR3 is CASSPSGQAYGYTF. The CDR3 DNA is TGTGCCAGCTCACCCTCCGGACAGGCCTATGGCTACACCTTC.

The V and J genes are TRBV7-2 and TRBJ1-3, with TRBD1 matching over 8 bases. Germline V gene data show CDR1 as SGHTA and CDR2 as FQGNSA. The CDR3 has 15 amino acids. J was trimmed by 4 bases and V by 4 bases; bases with no gene match: 6. The CDR3 bases are TGTGCCAGCAGCTGGCGGGACAGGTCAGGAAACACCATATATTTT. It yields the protein CASSWRDRSGNTIYF.

This chain uses TRBV28 with TRBJ1-1; perhaps TRBD1 as D (5 bases). V lost 8 bases to trimming and J lost 5 bases, with 9 bases between them. The CDR3 loop spans 11 amino acids. CDR1 and CDR2 from the germline V gene are MDHEN and SYDVKM. This CDR3 is CASGAATEAFF. In DNA form, the CDR3 reads TGTGCCAGCGGGGCGGCGACTGAAGCTTTCTTT.

This clone was found once. The chain combines TRBV24-1 with TRBJ2-2; a possible D gene is TRBD2 (6 bases). Germline CDR1 is KGHDR and CDR2 is SFDVKD. V shed 3 bases and J shed 2 bases, with 15 bases lying between them. The CDR3 is 17 residues long. This CDR3 reads CATSDPPGLRNTGELFF. The DNA for the CDR3 is TGTGCCACCAGTGATCCCCCTGGACTACGTAACACCGGGGAGCTGTTTTTT.

J is TRBJ1-3 and V is TRBV18; 9 bases fit TRBD1. CDR3 length: 19 residues. V was pared by 4 bases and J by 2 bases, with 15 bases of the junction left unmatched. In germline, CDR1 is KGHSH, CDR2 LQKENI. Here the CDR3 reads CASSRLASGTGITGNTIYF. The CDR3 DNA sequence: TGTGCCAGCTCACGACTCGCCTCCGGGACAGGGATTACTGGAAACACCATATATTTT.

The V gene is TRBV12-3 or TRBV12-4, the J gene TRBJ1-5, with D possibly matching TRBD1 (6 bases). The CDR3 has 11 residues. Between the trimmed V and J ends, which lost 8 bases and 9 bases, there was a span of 11 bases. DNA for the CDR3: TGTGCCAGCGGTGGGGGCCGGCCCCAGCATTTT. Protein product: CASGGGRPQHF.

The chain combines TRBV29-1 with TRBJ2-7, with TRBD1 identical over 11 bases. Germline CDR1 is SQVTM and CDR2 is ANQGSEA. The CDR3 contains 14 residues. With 6 bases clipped from V and 5 bases from J, the junction kept 9 bases outside the gene matches. CDR3 region: CSVVRGQGADEQYF. The DNA of the CDR3 is TGCAGCGTCGTCAGAGGACAGGGGGCGGACGAGCAGTACTTC.

J is TRBJ2-3 and V is TRBV9; D gene ambiguous. CDR3 size: 12 residues. Looked up from germline, CDR1 is SGDLS and CDR2 is YYNGEE. V was trimmed by 4 bases and J by 2 bases, leaving 5 bases between them. The CDR3 spells CASSSITDTQYF. The DNA of the CDR3 is TGTGCCAGCAGCTCCATCACAGATACGCAGTATTTT.

The chain recombines TRBV9 with TRBJ2-2; D is uncertain. The V end was cut by 4 bases, the J end by 1 base, with 11 bases between. CDR1 and CDR2 (germline): SGDLS, YYNGEE. This CDR3 contains 15 residues. The CDR3 DNA follows: TGTGCCAGCAGCCTATTAGCTGAGAACACCGGGGAGCTGTTTTTT. Amino acid sequence: CASSLLAENTGELFF.